These T cell receptor beta chains were read from a single sample in a study of blood T cells in healthy people across ages. MiXCR, run by TCRdb on the 5' RACE reads, gives a single entry per CDR3 protein. The sample includes 600,000 to 900,000 distinct CDR3 sequences, about a quarter seen only once; the top ten take over 2.5%. These data were also filed under a second study, of T cells of mothers and their children.

Specimen: blood. Every receptor here comes from a boy aged 10-17 years in good health. Each CDR3 is given with its conserved first and last residue. Each record gives: CDR3 DNA, CDR3 protein, J gene, clone size, V gene, D gene. D genes are given only for firm matches. Size values are once, few and many counts, or a class for expanded clones, and some rows have none.

CDR3 DNA: TGCGCCAGCATGTTAAGCGGGGAGCAGTACTTC
CDR3 protein: CASMLSGEQYF
J gene: TRBJ2-5
clone size: many
V gene: TRBV10-2
D gene: TRBD2

CDR3 DNA: TGTGCCAGCAGTTCCGGGGCCGACGGACCCTACGAGCAGTACTTC
CDR3 protein: CASSSGADGPYEQYF
J gene: TRBJ2-7
clone size: .
V gene: TRBV12-3/TRBV12-4
D gene: .

CDR3 DNA: TGTGCCAGCTCACCACGTACTAGCGCTCAAGAGACCCAGTACTTC
CDR3 protein: CASSPRTSAQETQYF
J gene: TRBJ2-5
clone size: .
V gene: TRBV18
D gene: TRBD2

CDR3 DNA: TGTGCCATCAGTTCGGACAGGGAGTCGGAGACCCAGTACTTC
CDR3 protein: CAISSDRESETQYF
J gene: TRBJ2-5
clone size: .
V gene: TRBV10-3
D gene: TRBD1

CDR3 DNA: TGTGCCAGCAGTCCCGGACAGGGGACGACCGGGGAGCTGTTTTTT
CDR3 protein: CASSPGQGTTGELFF
J gene: TRBJ2-2
clone size: few
V gene: TRBV6-6
D gene: TRBD1

CDR3 DNA: TGTGCCAGCAGCTTCGCGGGACAGACACAAGAGACCCAGTACTTC
CDR3 protein: CASSFAGQTQETQYF
J gene: TRBJ2-5
clone size: few
V gene: TRBV7-9
D gene: .

CDR3 DNA: TGCAGTGCTAGGGAGCCTAGCGGGGCATTCCAAGAGACCCAGTACTTC
CDR3 protein: CSAREPSGAFQETQYF
J gene: TRBJ2-5
clone size: .
V gene: TRBV20-1
D gene: TRBD2

CDR3 DNA: TGCAGCGTTGAATGGGACCGTACCCAGTACTTC
CDR3 protein: CSVEWDRTQYF
J gene: TRBJ2-5
clone size: .
V gene: TRBV29-1
D gene: .

CDR3 DNA: TGCGCCAACAGCTTGGGACAGGGCAACAATGAGCAGTTCTTC
CDR3 protein: CANSLGQGNNEQFF
J gene: TRBJ2-1
clone size: few
V gene: TRBV5-1
D gene: TRBD1

CDR3 DNA: TGTGCCAGCAGTTTAGGGACAGGGGCCTTCGAGCAGTACTTC
CDR3 protein: CASSLGTGAFEQYF
J gene: TRBJ2-7
clone size: once
V gene: TRBV12-3/TRBV12-4
D gene: TRBD1

CDR3 DNA: TGCGCCAGCAGCCAGGGGGGTCGAGAGACCCAGTACTTC
CDR3 protein: CASSQGGRETQYF
J gene: TRBJ2-5
clone size: many
V gene: TRBV28
D gene: .

CDR3 DNA: TGTGCCAGCAGCCCCGGACATTTCACTGAAGCTTTCTTT
CDR3 protein: CASSPGHFTEAFF
J gene: TRBJ1-1
clone size: .
V gene: TRBV5-5
D gene: .

CDR3 DNA: TGTGCCAGCAGGCCAAACGGGGCCGGGACGGGGAGCTCCGAGCAGTACTTC
CDR3 protein: CASRPNGAGTGSSEQYF
J gene: TRBJ2-7
clone size: .
V gene: TRBV3-1
D gene: .

CDR3 DNA: TGTGCCAGCAGTCAAGGGACTAGCGGGGGCTACAATGAGCAGTTCTTC
CDR3 protein: CASSQGTSGGYNEQFF
J gene: TRBJ2-1
clone size: .
V gene: TRBV27
D gene: TRBD2

CDR3 DNA: TGCAGTGCTAGTTCAGGGTCTCAGCAGGAGCAGTTCTTC
CDR3 protein: CSASSGSQQEQFF
J gene: TRBJ2-1
clone size: .
V gene: TRBV20-1
D gene: .

CDR3 DNA: TGCAGTGCTAGAATACAGGGAGAAGCTTTCTTT
CDR3 protein: CSARIQGEAFF
J gene: TRBJ1-1
clone size: .
V gene: TRBV20-1
D gene: .

CDR3 DNA: TGTGCCAGCAGCCCCCATAGCGGGGGGTGGGACACCGGGGAGCTGTTTTTT
CDR3 protein: CASSPHSGGWDTGELFF
J gene: TRBJ2-2
clone size: .
V gene: TRBV7-2
D gene: TRBD2

CDR3 DNA: TGTGCCAGCAGCTTTGAGTTGACAGGAGGGGGCTATGGCTACACCTTC
CDR3 protein: CASSFELTGGGYGYTF
J gene: TRBJ1-2
clone size: .
V gene: TRBV7-8
D gene: .

CDR3 DNA: TGCGCCAGCAGCTCCAGCCCCGGGACTTCCCAAGAGACCCAGTACTTC
CDR3 protein: CASSSSPGTSQETQYF
J gene: TRBJ2-5
clone size: .
V gene: TRBV5-1
D gene: .

CDR3 DNA: TGTGCCAGCAGTTTGGTAGCGGGGGGCGGATACGAGCAGTACTTC
CDR3 protein: CASSLVAGGGYEQYF
J gene: TRBJ2-7
clone size: .
V gene: TRBV12-3/TRBV12-4
D gene: TRBD2

CDR3 DNA: TGTGCCAGCAGCAAAAAGACTAGCAGCCCCAATGAGCAGTTCTTC
CDR3 protein: CASSKKTSSPNEQFF
J gene: TRBJ2-1
clone size: .
V gene: TRBV7-3
D gene: TRBD2

CDR3 DNA: TGTGCCAGCGGTGAAGAGGGGGACCCCTCCTACGAGCAGTACTTC
CDR3 protein: CASGEEGDPSYEQYF
J gene: TRBJ2-7
clone size: few
V gene: TRBV2
D gene: .

CDR3 DNA: TGCGCCAGCAGCGTGGGACTAGCGGGGGGCTCCTACGAGCAGTACTTC
CDR3 protein: CASSVGLAGGSYEQYF
J gene: TRBJ2-7
clone size: few
V gene: TRBV5-1
D gene: TRBD2

CDR3 DNA: TGTGCCAGCAGTCCCGGGATTCGTCAGGCCGAGCAGTACTTC
CDR3 protein: CASSPGIRQAEQYF
J gene: TRBJ2-7
clone size: few
V gene: TRBV12-3/TRBV12-4
D gene: .

CDR3 DNA: TGCAGTGCTAGGGGCCGACAGGGGGCGATGGACACTGAAGCTTTCTTT
CDR3 protein: CSARGRQGAMDTEAFF
J gene: TRBJ1-1
clone size: .
V gene: TRBV20-1
D gene: TRBD1

CDR3 DNA: TGTGCCAGCAGCCAAGAACTCGCACAGTCTGGGGCCAACGTCCTGACTTTC
CDR3 protein: CASSQELAQSGANVLTF
J gene: TRBJ2-6
clone size: few
V gene: TRBV4-2
D gene: .

CDR3 DNA: TGTGCCAGCAGCTCGGTTTGGACAGCATCCTCTGGGGCCAACGTCCTGACTTTC
CDR3 protein: CASSSVWTASSGANVLTF
J gene: TRBJ2-6
clone size: .
V gene: TRBV7-9
D gene: .

CDR3 DNA: TGTGCCAGCAACGGACAGGGTGGTTTCACCGGGGAGCTGTTTTTT
CDR3 protein: CASNGQGGFTGELFF
J gene: TRBJ2-2
clone size: .
V gene: TRBV2
D gene: TRBD1

CDR3 DNA: TGTGCCATCAGCGGGACTAGCGGGACGAACACCGGGGAGCTGTTTTTT
CDR3 protein: CAISGTSGTNTGELFF
J gene: TRBJ2-2
clone size: .
V gene: TRBV10-3
D gene: TRBD2

CDR3 DNA: TGTGCCATCAGTGAGCTAAGGAATACCTACGAGCAGTACTTC
CDR3 protein: CAISELRNTYEQYF
J gene: TRBJ2-7
clone size: once
V gene: TRBV10-3
D gene: .

CDR3 DNA: TGTGCCAGCAGTACCTCTAGCAGCACCGGGGAGCTGTTTTTT
CDR3 protein: CASSTSSSTGELFF
J gene: TRBJ2-2
clone size: few
V gene: TRBV12-3/TRBV12-4
D gene: .

CDR3 DNA: TGTGCCAGCAGCTTAGGGGTATTCGACGAGCAGTACTTC
CDR3 protein: CASSLGVFDEQYF
J gene: TRBJ2-7
clone size: once
V gene: TRBV5-5
D gene: .

CDR3 DNA: TGTGCCATCAGTGAGTCGACGGGGTACGCAGATACGCAGTATTTT
CDR3 protein: CAISESTGYADTQYF
J gene: TRBJ2-3
clone size: few
V gene: TRBV10-3
D gene: .

CDR3 DNA: TGTGCCAGCAGTGCAGGATTTTATGGCTACACCTTC
CDR3 protein: CASSAGFYGYTF
J gene: TRBJ1-2
clone size: .
V gene: TRBV6-1
D gene: .

CDR3 DNA: TGTGCCAGCAGCTCTACCTACGCCTCCTACGAGCAGTACTTC
CDR3 protein: CASSSTYASYEQYF
J gene: TRBJ2-7
clone size: .
V gene: TRBV7-6
D gene: .

CDR3 DNA: TGTGCCAGCAGCCCCTTCGGGGAAGGGAATCAGCCCCAGCATTTT
CDR3 protein: CASSPFGEGNQPQHF
J gene: TRBJ1-5
clone size: .
V gene: TRBV7-2
D gene: .

CDR3 DNA: TGCAGCGTTGATGCGGGCCAGATGGTGGGGACCCAGTACTTC
CDR3 protein: CSVDAGQMVGTQYF
J gene: TRBJ2-5
clone size: .
V gene: TRBV29-1
D gene: .

CDR3 DNA: TGTGCCAGCAGTAGGACAGGGCTAGACAATGAGCAGTTCTTC
CDR3 protein: CASSRTGLDNEQFF
J gene: TRBJ2-1
clone size: few
V gene: TRBV6-5
D gene: TRBD1

CDR3 DNA: TGTGCCAGTAGATCGGGACAGGGTAAAGAAGAGACCCAGTACTTC
CDR3 protein: CASRSGQGKEETQYF
J gene: TRBJ2-5
clone size: few
V gene: TRBV19
D gene: TRBD1

CDR3 DNA: TGTGCCAGCAGTTTTTGGGGGGGCGGATATGGTGAGCAGTTCTTC
CDR3 protein: CASSFWGGGYGEQFF
J gene: TRBJ2-1
clone size: once
V gene: TRBV27
D gene: .

CDR3 DNA: TGTGCCAGCAGTCTCAGGGGAAGTGATGGCTACACCTTC
CDR3 protein: CASSLRGSDGYTF
J gene: TRBJ1-2
clone size: .
V gene: TRBV12-3/TRBV12-4
D gene: .

CDR3 DNA: TGCGCCAGCAGCCAAGAACAGTCCTCTGGAAACACCATATATTTT
CDR3 protein: CASSQEQSSGNTIYF
J gene: TRBJ1-3
clone size: .
V gene: TRBV4-1
D gene: .

CDR3 DNA: TGCGCCAGCAGCCGAACCGGGACAGCCCAAGAGACCCAGTACTTC
CDR3 protein: CASSRTGTAQETQYF
J gene: TRBJ2-5
clone size: few
V gene: TRBV5-1
D gene: TRBD1

CDR3 DNA: TGCGCCAGCGCGTCCAGTCGAGGGCAAACTGAAGCTTTCTTT
CDR3 protein: CASASSRGQTEAFF
J gene: TRBJ1-1
clone size: many
V gene: TRBV5-1
D gene: .

CDR3 DNA: TGCAGTGCCATACGGGGGGAAGAGACCCAGTACTTC
CDR3 protein: CSAIRGEETQYF
J gene: TRBJ2-5
clone size: .
V gene: TRBV20-1
D gene: TRBD2

CDR3 DNA: TGTGCCAGCAGCGTAGGAATCGGGACATACAATGAGCAGTTCTTC
CDR3 protein: CASSVGIGTYNEQFF
J gene: TRBJ2-1
clone size: .
V gene: TRBV9
D gene: .

CDR3 DNA: TGTGCCAGCAGCGGCCGGGGGACAGGGGATGGCGAGCAGTACTTC
CDR3 protein: CASSGRGTGDGEQYF
J gene: TRBJ2-7
clone size: .
V gene: TRBV11-2
D gene: TRBD1

CDR3 DNA: TGCGCCAGCAGCCAAGGGACAGGGGGCTGGAACATTCAGTACTTC
CDR3 protein: CASSQGTGGWNIQYF
J gene: TRBJ2-4
clone size: .
V gene: TRBV4-1
D gene: TRBD1

CDR3 DNA: TGTGCCAGCAGCTCTGACGTAGGTGCAACTAATGAAAAACTGTTTTTT
CDR3 protein: CASSSDVGATNEKLFF
J gene: TRBJ1-4
clone size: .
V gene: TRBV5-5
D gene: .

CDR3 DNA: TGTGCCAGCAGCCAAGCCCGGGATCAGCCCCAGCATTTT
CDR3 protein: CASSQARDQPQHF
J gene: TRBJ1-5
clone size: .
V gene: TRBV3-1
D gene: .

CDR3 DNA: TGCAGCGCCCTGACAGTTTCCTACGAGCAGTACTTC
CDR3 protein: CSALTVSYEQYF
J gene: TRBJ2-7
clone size: .
V gene: TRBV29-1
D gene: .

CDR3 DNA: TGTGCCAGCAGCTCGGACAGGGGGGGATACGAGCAGTACTTC
CDR3 protein: CASSSDRGGYEQYF
J gene: TRBJ2-7
clone size: .
V gene: TRBV7-3
D gene: TRBD1

CDR3 DNA: TGTGCCAGCAGCTCAGTGGGACTAGCGGTAGAGACCCAGTACTTC
CDR3 protein: CASSSVGLAVETQYF
J gene: TRBJ2-5
clone size: .
V gene: TRBV7-2
D gene: TRBD2

CDR3 DNA: TGTGCCAGCAGTGATTGGCCTAGCGGGGGCTCCGGGGAGCTGTTTTTT
CDR3 protein: CASSDWPSGGSGELFF
J gene: TRBJ2-2
clone size: .
V gene: TRBV2
D gene: TRBD2

CDR3 DNA: TGTGCCAGCAGCTACTGGGACGGCTTCCAAGAGACCCAGTACTTC
CDR3 protein: CASSYWDGFQETQYF
J gene: TRBJ2-5
clone size: .
V gene: TRBV5-6
D gene: .

CDR3 DNA: TGCAGTGCCCCAGACAGGGGGGGGGAGCAGTACTTC
CDR3 protein: CSAPDRGGEQYF
J gene: TRBJ2-7
clone size: few
V gene: TRBV20-1
D gene: TRBD1

CDR3 DNA: TGTGCCAGCAGCCCCCGGGGCTACACCTTC
CDR3 protein: CASSPRGYTF
J gene: TRBJ1-2
clone size: few
V gene: TRBV21-1
D gene: .

CDR3 DNA: TGTGCCATCAGTGACAACCAAGAGGCCCAGTACTTC
CDR3 protein: CAISDNQEAQYF
J gene: TRBJ2-5
clone size: few
V gene: TRBV10-3
D gene: .

CDR3 DNA: TGCGCCAGCAGCTTGGCCCCGACAGGGGGCTTAGAGACCCAGTACTTC
CDR3 protein: CASSLAPTGGLETQYF
J gene: TRBJ2-5
clone size: many
V gene: TRBV5-1
D gene: TRBD1

CDR3 DNA: TGTGCCAGCAGCCAGAGGGGGCTAGCGGGGGGAAAGCAAGAGACCCAGTACTTC
CDR3 protein: CASSQRGLAGGKQETQYF
J gene: TRBJ2-5
clone size: .
V gene: TRBV7-6
D gene: TRBD2